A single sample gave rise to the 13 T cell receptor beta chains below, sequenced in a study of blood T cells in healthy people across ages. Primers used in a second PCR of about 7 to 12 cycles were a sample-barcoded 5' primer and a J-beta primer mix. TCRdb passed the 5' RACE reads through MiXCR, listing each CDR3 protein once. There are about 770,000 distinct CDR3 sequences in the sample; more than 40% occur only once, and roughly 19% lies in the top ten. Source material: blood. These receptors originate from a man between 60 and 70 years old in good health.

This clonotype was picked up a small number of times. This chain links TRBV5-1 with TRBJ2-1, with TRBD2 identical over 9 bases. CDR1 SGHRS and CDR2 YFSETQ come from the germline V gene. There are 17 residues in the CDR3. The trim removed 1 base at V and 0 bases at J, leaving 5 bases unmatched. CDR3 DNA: TGCGCCAGCAGCTTGTCTAGCGGGGCCGCCTCCTACAATGAGCAGTTCTTC. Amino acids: CASSLSSGAASYNEQFF.

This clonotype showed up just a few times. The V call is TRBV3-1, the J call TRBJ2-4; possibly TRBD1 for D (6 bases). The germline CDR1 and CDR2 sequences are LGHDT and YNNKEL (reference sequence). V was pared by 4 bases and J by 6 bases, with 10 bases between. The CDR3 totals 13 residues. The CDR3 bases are TGTGCCAGCAGCCTTACGGACAGAAACATTCAGTACTTC. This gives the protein CASSLTDRNIQYF.

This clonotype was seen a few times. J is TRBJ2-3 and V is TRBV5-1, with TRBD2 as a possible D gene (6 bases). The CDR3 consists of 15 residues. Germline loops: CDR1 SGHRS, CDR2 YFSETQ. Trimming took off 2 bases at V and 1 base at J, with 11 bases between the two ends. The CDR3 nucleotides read TGCGCCAGCAGCTTTACCCAGCGGGGCACAGATACGCAGTATTTT. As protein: CASSFTQRGTDTQYF.

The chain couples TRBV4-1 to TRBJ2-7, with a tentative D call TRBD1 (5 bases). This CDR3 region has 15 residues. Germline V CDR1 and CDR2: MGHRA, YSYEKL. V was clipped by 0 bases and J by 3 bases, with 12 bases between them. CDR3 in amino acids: CASSQDAGLFYEQYF. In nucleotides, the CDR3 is TGCGCCAGCAGCCAAGATGCAGGGTTGTTCTACGAGCAGTACTTC.

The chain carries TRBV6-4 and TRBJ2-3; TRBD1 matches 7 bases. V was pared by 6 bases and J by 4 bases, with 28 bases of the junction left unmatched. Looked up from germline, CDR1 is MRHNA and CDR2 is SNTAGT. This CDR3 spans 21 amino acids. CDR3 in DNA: TGTGCCAGCAGCCATCCCCGGGACAGCCTGTCGTGGGGCCAGGGGGCAGATACGCAGTATTTT. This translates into CASSHPRDSLSWGQGADTQYF.

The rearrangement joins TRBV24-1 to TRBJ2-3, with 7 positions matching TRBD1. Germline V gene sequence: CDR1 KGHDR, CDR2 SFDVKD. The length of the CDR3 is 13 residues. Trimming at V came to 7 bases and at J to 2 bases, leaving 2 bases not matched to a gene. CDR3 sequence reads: CATRGTVTDTQYF. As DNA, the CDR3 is TGTGCCACCAGGGGGACAGTCACAGATACGCAGTATTTT.

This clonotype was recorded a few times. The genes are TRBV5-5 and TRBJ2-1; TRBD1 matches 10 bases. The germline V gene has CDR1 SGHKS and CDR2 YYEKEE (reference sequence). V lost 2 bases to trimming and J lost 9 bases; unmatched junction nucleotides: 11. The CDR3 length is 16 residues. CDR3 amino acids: CASSFPEGQGGSEQFF. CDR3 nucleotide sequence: TGTGCCAGCAGCTTCCCGGAAGGACAGGGGGGTTCTGAGCAGTTCTTC.

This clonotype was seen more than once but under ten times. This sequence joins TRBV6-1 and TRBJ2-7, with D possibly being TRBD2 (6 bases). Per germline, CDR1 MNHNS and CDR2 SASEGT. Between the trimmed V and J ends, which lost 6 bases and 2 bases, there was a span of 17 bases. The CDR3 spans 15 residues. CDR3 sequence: CASRPTSTETYEQYF. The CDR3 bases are TGTGCCAGCAGGCCGACTAGTACTGAGACCTACGAGCAGTACTTC.

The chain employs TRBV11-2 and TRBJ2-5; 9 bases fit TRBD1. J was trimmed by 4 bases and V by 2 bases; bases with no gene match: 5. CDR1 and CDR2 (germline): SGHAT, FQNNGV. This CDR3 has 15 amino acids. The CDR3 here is CASSLRETGGETQYF. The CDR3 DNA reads TGTGCCAGCAGCTTACGAGAGACAGGGGGAGAGACCCAGTACTTC.

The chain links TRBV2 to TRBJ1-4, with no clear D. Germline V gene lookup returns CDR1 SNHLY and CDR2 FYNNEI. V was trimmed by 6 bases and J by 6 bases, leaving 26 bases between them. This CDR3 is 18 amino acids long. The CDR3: CASSNPTSGRRRDEKLFF. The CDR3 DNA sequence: TGTGCCAGCAGCAACCCCACCTCTGGACGCAGAAGGGATGAAAAACTGTTTTTT.

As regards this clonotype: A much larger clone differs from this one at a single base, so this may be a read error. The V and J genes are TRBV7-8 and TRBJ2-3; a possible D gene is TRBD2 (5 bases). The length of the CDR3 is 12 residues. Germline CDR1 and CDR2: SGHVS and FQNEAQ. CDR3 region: CAGSTRADTQYF. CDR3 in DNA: TGTGCCGGCAGCACTAGAGCAGATACGCAGTATTTT.

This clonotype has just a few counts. The CDR3 sequence is CRVRTGNSQETQYF. The CDR3 DNA reads TGCAGGGTCAGGACAGGGAACTCTCAAGAGACCCAGTACTTC. The chain has TRBV20-1 and TRBJ2-5; TRBD1 agrees at 8 bases. Germline CDR1 and CDR2: DFQATT and SNEGSKA (reference sequence). CDR3 length: 14 amino acids.

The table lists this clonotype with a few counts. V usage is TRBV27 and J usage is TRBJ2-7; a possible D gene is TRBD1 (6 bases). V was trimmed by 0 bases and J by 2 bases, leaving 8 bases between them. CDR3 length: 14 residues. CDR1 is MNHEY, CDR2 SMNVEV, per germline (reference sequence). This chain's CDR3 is CASSLSGQTYEQYF. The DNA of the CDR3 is TGTGCCAGCAGTTTATCCGGACAGACCTACGAGCAGTACTTC.